These 20 T cell receptor beta chains came from one sample sequenced in a study of T cell repertoires in ileal Crohn's disease. Sequencing used immunoSEQ multiplex PCR; TCRdb keeps in-frame clones, though not all of them. The sample records some 28,000 clones, around 77% being singletons. Sequenced material: ileal tissue. These receptors originate from an adult with Crohn's disease.

The rearrangement uses TRBV30 and TRBJ1-5; D not certain. The CDR3 sequence is 14 residues long. Germline-derived CDR1 and CDR2 are GTSNPN and SVGIG (reference sequence). V lost 5 bases to trimming and J lost 7 bases, with 18 bases between them. The CDR3 spells CAWGQEDLGQPQHF. The CDR3 nucleotides are TGTGCCTGGGGTCAAGAAGATCTAGGACAGCCCCAGCATTTT.

The V gene is TRBV6-5, the J gene TRBJ1-4; the D is unclear. Germline values: CDR1 MNHEY, CDR2 SVGAGI. The CDR3 length is 14 residues. V lost 5 bases to trimming and J lost 8 bases, with 15 bases between them. As DNA, the CDR3 is TGTGCCAGCAGTCGAGTTGTATCCAGGGAAAAACTGTTTTTT. Protein sequence: CASSRVVSREKLFF.

The chain carries TRBV7-9 and TRBJ2-1, with 12 bases lining up with TRBD2. This CDR3 is 18 amino acids long. J lost 5 bases, V lost 3 bases, and 11 bases had no gene match. Germline CDR1 reads SEHNR; CDR2 reads FQNEAQ (reference sequence). CDR3 residues: CASSFPLRLAGVHNEQFF. The CDR3 bases are TGTGCCAGCAGCTTTCCCCTCCGACTAGCGGGGGTCCACAATGAGCAGTTCTTC. Full variable domain (rest looked up from reference TRBV7-9 and TRBJ2-1): DTGVSQNPRHKITKRGQNVTFRCDPISEHNRLYWYRQTLGQGPEFLTYFQNEAQLEKSRLLSDRFSAERPKGSFSTLEIQRTEQGDSAMYLCASSFPLRLAGVHNEQFFGPGTRLTVL.

The CDR3 nucleotides read TGTGCCAGCAGCCAAGATCGGGGTCTAGGGGGCTACACCTTC. Its translation: CASSQDRGLGGYTF. The J gene is TRBJ1-2, the V gene TRBV14, with D unresolved. CDR1 and CDR2 (germline): SGHDN, FVKESK. Trimming pared 0 bases from V and 8 bases from J, leaving 13 bases between. This CDR3 region has 14 residues. Full variable domain (outside the CDR3, taken from reference TRBV14 and TRBJ1-2): EAGVTQFPSHSVIEKGQTVTLRCDPISGHDNLYWYRRVMGKEIKFLLHFVKESKQDESGMPNNRFLAERTGGTYSTLKVQPAELEDSGVYFCASSQDRGLGGYTFGSGTRLTVV.

The CDR3 coding sequence is TGTGCCAGCAGCCCGGGGACTAGCGGGGCCATAGGGCAGTACTTC. Its translation is CASSPGTSGAIGQYF. V usage is TRBV14 and J usage is TRBJ2-7; 13 positions agree with TRBD2. Germline V lookup: CDR1 SGHDN, CDR2 FVKESK. There are 15 residues in the CDR3. The V and J ends lost 4 bases and 9 bases, in that order; junction bases with no gene match: 9.

This clone has only one observation. This sequence joins TRBV19 and TRBJ2-7, with 7 bases aligning to TRBD1. This CDR3 has 15 residues. CDR1 and CDR2 (germline): LNHDA, SQIVND (reference sequence). Trimming took 6 bases from V and 1 from J; bases not matched to a gene: 9. The CDR3 DNA is TGTGCCAGTAGCGCAAGACAGGGTCGATCCTACGAGCAGTACTTC. Translating gives CASSARQGRSYEQYF.

CDR3 residues: CASSLATDRGSEAFF. The CDR3 nucleotides read TGCGCCAGCAGCTTGGCCACAGACAGGGGTTCGGAAGCTTTCTTT. J is TRBJ1-1 and V is TRBV5-1; 8 bases are shared with TRBD1. CDR1 and CDR2 (germline): SGHRS, YFSETQ. The CDR3 has 15 residues. The ends lost 0 bases at V and 8 bases at J; junction bases unmatched: 9.

This rearrangement joins TRBV5-4 to TRBJ1-1; the match to TRBD1 covers 7 bases. The germline V gene has CDR1 SGHNT and CDR2 YYREEE (reference sequence). V gave up 4 bases and J gave up 5 bases; unmatched junction bases: 14. CDR3 length: 16 residues. CDR3 sequence reads: CASSPPGQGGVTEAFF. In DNA, the CDR3 is TGTGCCAGCAGCCCCCCGGGGCAGGGGGGAGTTACTGAAGCTTTCTTT.

The J gene is TRBJ2-7, the V gene TRBV15; 7 bases line up with TRBD2. CDR3 length: 15 amino acids. The germline CDR1 and CDR2 sequences are LNHNV and YYDKDF (reference sequence). V lost 1 base and J lost 6; bases outside the gene matches: 9. This CDR3 is CATSRAGGPRAEQYF. DNA of the CDR3: TGTGCCACCAGCAGAGCGGGAGGCCCCCGTGCCGAGCAGTACTTC.

This clone was seen just once. V is TRBV2 and J is TRBJ1-4; D may be TRBD1 (5 bases). CDR3 length equals 16 residues. The V end was cut by 1 base, the J end by 4 bases, with 13 bases between. From germline, CDR1 is SNHLY and CDR2 FYNNEI. The CDR3 DNA sequence: TGTGCCAGCAGTGAAGTTCGGCGACAGCTTAATGAAAAACTGTTTTTT. Protein sequence: CASSEVRRQLNEKLFF.

The chain carries TRBV11-2 and TRBJ2-5; 8 nucleotides match TRBD2. Trimming removed 1 base from V and 5 bases from J; junction bases left unmatched: 3. CDR1 and CDR2 (germline): SGHAT, FQNNGV. CDR3 length equals 14 residues. The CDR3: CASSLGLARETQYF. The CDR3 bases are TGTGCCAGCAGCTTAGGACTAGCGCGGGAGACCCAGTACTTC.

Comment on this clone: Distinct nucleotide sequences in the sample also encode this CDR3. CDR3 loop: CASSQGTGGSYEQYF. Written as DNA, the CDR3 is TGCGCCAGCAGCCAGGGGACAGGGGGCTCCTACGAGCAGTACTTC. The V call is TRBV4-3, the J call TRBJ2-7, with TRBD1 matching over 11 bases. Germline V gene sequence: CDR1 LGHNA, CDR2 YSLEER. This CDR3 is built from 15 residues. V gave up 3 bases and J gave up 0 bases; unmatched junction bases: 1.

The chain employs TRBV11-3 and TRBJ2-1, with D unclear. The V end was cut by 2 bases, the J end by 7 bases, with 6 bases between. This CDR3 contains 12 residues. The germline V gene encodes CDR1 SGHNT and CDR2 YENEEA. CDR3 coding DNA: TGTGCCAGCAGCTTACAGTCGAATGAGCAGTTCTTC. It codes for CASSLQSNEQFF.

The CDR3 protein is CASSLRAGTSGDGVTDTQYF. Here the CDR3 DNA reads TGTGCCAGCAGCTTACGGGCAGGGACTAGCGGGGACGGTGTAACAGATACGCAGTATTTT. J is TRBJ2-3 and V is TRBV13; TRBD2 agrees at 13 bases. The germline V gene has CDR1 PRHDT and CDR2 FYEKMQ (reference sequence). The length of the CDR3 is 20 residues. V lost 2 bases, J lost 3 bases, and 14 bases stayed unmatched.

The chain has TRBV7-9 and TRBJ2-3; 8 bases are a match to TRBD2. Germline CDR1 is SEHNR and CDR2 is FQNEAQ (reference sequence). This CDR3 has 16 amino acids. With 5 bases clipped from V and 3 bases from J, the junction kept 10 bases outside the gene matches. The DNA of the CDR3 is TGTGCCAGCAGCCCGACTAGCGTTAAGGGAACAGATACGCAGTATTTT. It encodes CASSPTSVKGTDTQYF.

The V gene is TRBV5-5, the J gene TRBJ2-1; D might be TRBD2 (6 bases). The CDR3 length is 15 residues. V gave up 4 bases and J gave up 10 bases, with 21 bases separating them. CDR1 and CDR2 (germline): SGHKS, YYEKEE (reference sequence). The CDR3 protein is CASSLSGTGIGEQFF. CDR3 nucleotides: TGTGCCAGCAGCCTGTCCGGGACTGGCATTGGGGAGCAGTTCTTC.

On this clone itself: It differs at one base from a far larger clone, so likely a read error. Other DNA sequences from this sample encode an identical CDR3 as well. The chain employs TRBV5-1 and TRBJ2-7; 10 nucleotides match TRBD2. The CDR3 runs to 15 residues. Losses at the gene ends were 0 bases for V and 3 bases for J; bases not matched to a gene: 3. Germline V gene lookup returns CDR1 SGHRS and CDR2 YFSETQ. The CDR3 bases are TGCGCCAGCAGCTTGGAAATAGCGGGGGGCTACGAGCAGTACTTC. Its protein product is CASSLEIAGGYEQYF.

The chain couples TRBV5-4 to TRBJ2-5, with 10 bases identical to TRBD2. Judging by the DNA end, TRBJ2-7 fits better; the J call may be wrong. The V gene's germline CDR1 is SGHNT and CDR2 YYREEE (reference sequence). The length of the CDR3 is 14 residues. Here the CDR3 reads CASSLAGTSDEQYF. The CDR3 DNA reads TGTGCCAGCAGCTTGGCCGGGACTAGCGACGAGCAGTACTTC.

The chain recombines TRBV4-1 with TRBJ2-1, with D possibly TRBD1 on 5 matching bases. Germline-derived CDR1 and CDR2 are MGHRA and YSYEKL. V was trimmed by 1 base and J by 6 bases, leaving 13 bases between them. The CDR3 extends over 15 amino acids. The CDR3 sequence is CASSQGAFRANEQFF. CDR3 nucleotide sequence: TGCGCCAGCAGCCAAGGGGCTTTCAGGGCCAATGAGCAGTTCTTC.

This chain connects TRBV7-2 to TRBJ2-7, with 13 nucleotides matching TRBD2. The CDR3 loop spans 16 amino acids. With V trimmed by 4 bases and J by 5 bases, 8 bases remained unmatched. In germline, CDR1 is SGHTA, CDR2 FQGNSA. The CDR3 region has the DNA TGTGCCAGCAGCTCCTCCGGGGGGACTAGCGGGAACGAGCAGTACTTC. Translated: CASSSSGGTSGNEQYF.